Following are 13 T cell receptor beta chains from one sample sequenced in a study of radiotherapy plus CTLA-4 blockade in lung cancer (dated by TCRdb to 2017 to 2018). The library relied on the immunoSEQ multiplex PCR assay. TCRdb took this table from immuneACCESS and kept in-frame rearrangements with V and J called. Such tables lack part of the clones; where checked against another copy, unresolved V genes explain under half of the gap, and the rest is unexplained. The table for this sample lists roughly 30,000 clones; around four fifths of them were counted only once. Together, the top ten hold 20% to 25% of the sample. Sequenced material: peripheral blood, taken from a patient treated with radiotherapy plus ipilimumab. Receptors originate from a human donor with non-small cell lung cancer that progressed on radiotherapy plus ipilimumab.

This clone was seen just once. The rearrangement joins TRBV6-6 to TRBJ2-7, with 9 bases matching TRBD2. The CDR3 loop spans 14 amino acids. Losses at the gene ends were 4 bases for V and 2 bases for J; bases not matched to a gene: 3. Germline CDR1 is MNHNY and CDR2 is SVGAGI (reference sequence). The CDR3 reads CASSLTSGPYEQYF. DNA of the CDR3: TGTGCCAGCAGTTTGACTAGCGGTCCCTACGAGCAGTACTTC.

This chain connects TRBV5-5 to TRBJ1-2; D may be TRBD1 (5 bases). CDR3 size: 14 residues. CDR1 is SGHKS, CDR2 YYEKEE, per germline (reference sequence). Trimming left V 5 bases short and J 8 bases short, with 19 bases between. In DNA, the CDR3 is TGTGCCAGCAGGTCCGGGACGCTGCCGAGAGGCTACACCTTC. It is translated as CASRSGTLPRGYTF.

V usage is TRBV5-1 and J usage is TRBJ2-3; 8 positions match TRBD2. The CDR3 is made up of 18 amino acids. In germline, CDR1 is SGHRS, CDR2 YFSETQ. V lost 4 bases to trimming and J lost 3 bases; unmatched junction nucleotides: 16. CDR3 nucleotide sequence: TGCGCCAGCAGCCCTACGGGGGGGATAGGTCTCTATACAGATACGCAGTATTTT. Encoded protein: CASSPTGGIGLYTDTQYF.

The chain recombines TRBV5-4 with TRBJ2-2, with 12 bases matching TRBD2. V lost 2 bases and J lost 4; bases outside the gene matches: 3. The CDR3 has 16 amino acids. Per germline, CDR1 SGHNT and CDR2 YYREEE (reference sequence). The chain's CDR3 is CASSFTSGGRTGELFF. The CDR3 DNA follows: TGTGCCAGCAGCTTTACTAGCGGGGGGCGCACCGGGGAGCTGTTTTTT. The full variable domain, completed using reference TRBV5-4 and TRBJ2-2, is ETGVTQSPTHLIKTRGQQVTLRCSSQSGHNTVSWYQQALGQGPQFIFQYYREEENGRGNFPPRFSGLQFPNYSSELNVNALELDDSALYLCASSFTSGGRTGELFFGEGSRLTVL.

This sequence joins TRBV5-5 and TRBJ1-1; maybe TRBD1 (5 bases). CDR3 length: 13 residues. The V end lost 4 bases, the J end lost 4 bases, and 11 bases lay between the germline ends. Germline assignment: CDR1 SGHKS and CDR2 YYEKEE (reference sequence). DNA for the CDR3: TGTGCCAGCAGCGCATGGGGGAGCACTGAAGCTTTCTTT. This encodes CASSAWGSTEAFF.

The chain joins TRBV28 to TRBJ1-6; D unclear. From germline, CDR1 is MDHEN and CDR2 SYDVKM. Trimming pared 3 bases from V and 9 bases from J, leaving 12 bases between. The CDR3 sequence is 14 residues long. CDR3 nucleotides: TGTGCCAGCAGTTTGGGTAGGGAGGTTTCACCCCTCCACTTT. Translated: CASSLGREVSPLHF.

The chain employs TRBV4-2 and TRBJ2-7; 8 nucleotides match TRBD2. V lost 1 base to trimming and J lost 2 bases; unmatched junction nucleotides: 1. This CDR3 contains 14 residues. Germline CDR1 LGHNA, CDR2 YNFKEQ. In DNA, the CDR3 is TGTGCCAGCAGCCAAGGACTAGCGCCCTACGAGCAGTACTTC. Its translation: CASSQGLAPYEQYF.

This sequence joins TRBV7-9 and TRBJ2-7; no reliable D call. Germline V lookup: CDR1 SEHNR, CDR2 FQNEAQ (reference sequence). The CDR3 covers 11 residues. The V end lost 5 bases, the J end lost 7 bases, and 9 bases lay between the germline ends. DNA of the CDR3: TGTGCCAGCAGCGCCGCAGGAGAGCAGTACTTC. Translation gives CASSAAGEQYF.

This clone is a singleton in its sample. This chain connects TRBV6-5 to TRBJ1-6; D perhaps matches TRBD1 (5 bases). Trimming pared 6 bases from V and 5 bases from J, leaving 11 bases between. The CDR3 contains 14 residues. Germline lookup yields CDR1 MNHEY and CDR2 SVGAGI. The CDR3 is CASSRGFDNSPLHF. As DNA, the CDR3 is TGTGCCAGCAGCCGGGGCTTCGATAATTCACCCCTCCACTTT.

This rearrangement joins TRBV14 to TRBJ2-3; 7 positions match TRBD2. V shed 0 bases and J 3 bases; nucleotides not matched to a gene: 6. This CDR3 has 16 residues. Looked up from germline, CDR1 is SGHDN and CDR2 is FVKESK. CDR3: CASSQELSGITDTQYF. CDR3 DNA: TGTGCCAGCAGCCAAGAACTCAGCGGGATAACAGATACGCAGTATTTT.

V usage is TRBV9 and J usage is TRBJ1-6, with D unclear. This CDR3 has 15 amino acids. Between the trimmed V and J ends, which lost 0 bases and 7 bases, there was a span of 11 bases. Looked up from germline, CDR1 is SGDLS and CDR2 is YYNGEE. In DNA, the CDR3 is TGTGCCAGCAGCGTAGATAGGGTGGGGAATTCACCCCTCCACTTT. It specifies CASSVDRVGNSPLHF.

This chain connects TRBV5-1 to TRBJ2-1; possible D gene TRBD1, 5 bases. The germline CDR1 and CDR2 sequences are SGHRS and YFSETQ. V was pared by 0 bases and J by 0 bases, with 13 bases between. The CDR3 consists of 17 residues. As DNA, the CDR3 is TGCGCCAGCAGCTTGGGGCCTCAGGGAAGCTCCTACAATGAGCAGTTCTTC. Translation gives CASSLGPQGSSYNEQFF.

The chain couples TRBV25-1 to TRBJ2-4; D not resolved. Trimming took off 2 bases at V and 0 bases at J, with 17 bases between the two ends. The CDR3 covers 18 residues. Germline V gene data show CDR1 as MGHDK and CDR2 as SYGVNS. The CDR3, as DNA: TGTGCCAGCAGTGAACGACGGCATCTCATGCTAGCCAAAAACATTCAGTACTTC. It encodes CASSERRHLMLAKNIQYF.